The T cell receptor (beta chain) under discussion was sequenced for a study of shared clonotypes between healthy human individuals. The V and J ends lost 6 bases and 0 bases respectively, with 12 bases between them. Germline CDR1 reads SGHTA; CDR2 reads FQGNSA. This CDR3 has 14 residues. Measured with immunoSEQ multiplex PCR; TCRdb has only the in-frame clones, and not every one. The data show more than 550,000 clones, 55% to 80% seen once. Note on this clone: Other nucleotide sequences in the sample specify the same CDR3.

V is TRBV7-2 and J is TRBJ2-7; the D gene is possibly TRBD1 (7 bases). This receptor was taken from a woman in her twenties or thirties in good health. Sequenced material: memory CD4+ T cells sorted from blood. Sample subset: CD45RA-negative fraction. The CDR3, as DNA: TGTGCCAGCAGGTCAGGGGGGAGCTCCTACGAGCAGTACTTC. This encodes CASRSGGSSYEQYF.